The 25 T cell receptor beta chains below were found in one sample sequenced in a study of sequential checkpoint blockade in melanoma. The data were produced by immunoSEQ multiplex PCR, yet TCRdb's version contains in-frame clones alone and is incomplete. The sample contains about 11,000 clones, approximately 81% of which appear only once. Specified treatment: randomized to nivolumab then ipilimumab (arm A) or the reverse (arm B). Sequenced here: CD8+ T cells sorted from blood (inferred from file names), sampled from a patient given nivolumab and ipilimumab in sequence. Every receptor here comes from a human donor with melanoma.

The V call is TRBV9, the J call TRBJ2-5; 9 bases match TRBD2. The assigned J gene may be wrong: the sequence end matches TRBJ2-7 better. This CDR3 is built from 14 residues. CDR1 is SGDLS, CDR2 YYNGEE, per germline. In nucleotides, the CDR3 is TGTGCCAGCAGCGGGCTGGGACTAGCTGGCGAGCAGTACTTC. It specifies CASSGLGLAGEQYF.

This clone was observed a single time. CDR3 bases: TGTGCCAGCAGCCACTCGGCGGCAGGGGGCCCGAAGAGCTACGAGCAGTACTTC. Its translation: CASSHSAAGGPKSYEQYF. The chain recombines TRBV7-6 with TRBJ2-7, with 8 bases aligning to TRBD1. This CDR3 contains 18 residues. The V gene end was trimmed by 5 bases and the J gene end by 3 bases; junction bases not matched to a gene: 18. The germline V gene encodes CDR1 SGHVS and CDR2 FNYEAQ.

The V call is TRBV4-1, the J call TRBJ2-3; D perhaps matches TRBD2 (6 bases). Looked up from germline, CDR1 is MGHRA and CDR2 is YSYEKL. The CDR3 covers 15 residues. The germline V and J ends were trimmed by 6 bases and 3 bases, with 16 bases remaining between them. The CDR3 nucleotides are TGCGCCAGCAGACCTTCGGGAGTCCGTACAGATACGCAGTATTTT. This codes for CASRPSGVRTDTQYF.

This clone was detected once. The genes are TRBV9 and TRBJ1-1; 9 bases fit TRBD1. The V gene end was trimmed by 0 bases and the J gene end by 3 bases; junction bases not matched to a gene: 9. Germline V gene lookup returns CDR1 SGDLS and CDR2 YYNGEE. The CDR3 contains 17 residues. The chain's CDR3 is CASSVARDREGHTEAFF. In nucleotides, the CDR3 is TGTGCCAGCAGCGTAGCTAGGGACAGGGAGGGTCACACTGAAGCTTTCTTT.

This chain's CDR3 is CASIDGGGQETQYF. In nucleotides, the CDR3 is TGTGCCAGCATCGACGGCGGGGGACAAGAGACCCAGTACTTC. This rearrangement joins TRBV2 to TRBJ2-5, with TRBD2 identical over 7 bases. J gave up 2 bases and V 7 bases, and 7 bases lay outside the gene matches. The germline CDR1 and CDR2 sequences are SNHLY and FYNNEI. The CDR3 sequence is 14 residues long. The full variable domain, with the rest looked up from reference TRBV2 and TRBJ2-5, is EPEVTQTPSHQVTQMGQEVILRCVPISNHLYFYWYRQILGQKVEFLVSFYNNEISEKSEIFDDQFSVERPDGSNFTLKIRSTKLEDSAMYFCASIDGGGQETQYFGPGTRLLVL.

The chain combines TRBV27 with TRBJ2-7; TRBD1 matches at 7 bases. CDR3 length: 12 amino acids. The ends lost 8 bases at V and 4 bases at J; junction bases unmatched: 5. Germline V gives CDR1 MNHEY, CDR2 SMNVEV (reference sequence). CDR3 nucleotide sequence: TGTGCCAGCCAGGGGGATCCTTACGAGCAGTACTTC. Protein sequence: CASQGDPYEQYF.

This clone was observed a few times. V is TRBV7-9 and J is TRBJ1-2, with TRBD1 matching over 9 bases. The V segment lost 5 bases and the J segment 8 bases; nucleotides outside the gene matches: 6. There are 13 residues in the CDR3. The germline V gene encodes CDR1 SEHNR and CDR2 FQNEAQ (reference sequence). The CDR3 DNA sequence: TGTGCCAGCAGCATCGGGACAGGGAAAGGCTACACCTTC. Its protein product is CASSIGTGKGYTF.

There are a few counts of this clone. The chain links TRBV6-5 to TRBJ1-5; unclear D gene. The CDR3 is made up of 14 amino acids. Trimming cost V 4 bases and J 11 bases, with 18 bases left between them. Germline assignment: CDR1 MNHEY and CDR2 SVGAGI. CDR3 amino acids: CASSSPTLVRSQHF. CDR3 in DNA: TGTGCCAGCAGTTCGCCTACTCTGGTCAGGTCCCAGCATTTT.

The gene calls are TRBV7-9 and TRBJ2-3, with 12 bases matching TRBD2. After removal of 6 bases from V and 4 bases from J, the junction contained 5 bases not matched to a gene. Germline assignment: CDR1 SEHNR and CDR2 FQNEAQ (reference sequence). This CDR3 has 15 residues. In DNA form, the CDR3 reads TGTGCCAGCAGTCCTCTAGCGGGGGGGCCAGATACGCAGTATTTT. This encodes CASSPLAGGPDTQYF.

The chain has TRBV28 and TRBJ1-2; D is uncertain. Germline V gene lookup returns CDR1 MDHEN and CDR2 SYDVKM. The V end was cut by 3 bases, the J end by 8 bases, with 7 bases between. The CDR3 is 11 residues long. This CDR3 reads CASSFGAGYTF. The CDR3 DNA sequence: TGTGCCAGCAGTTTCGGTGCGGGCTACACCTTC.

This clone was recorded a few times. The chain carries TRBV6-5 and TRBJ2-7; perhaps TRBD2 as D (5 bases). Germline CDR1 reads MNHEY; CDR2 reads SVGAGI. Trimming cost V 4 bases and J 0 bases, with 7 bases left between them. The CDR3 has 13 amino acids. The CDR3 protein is CASSSDYSYEQYF. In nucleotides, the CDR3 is TGTGCCAGCAGTTCCGACTACTCCTACGAGCAGTACTTC.

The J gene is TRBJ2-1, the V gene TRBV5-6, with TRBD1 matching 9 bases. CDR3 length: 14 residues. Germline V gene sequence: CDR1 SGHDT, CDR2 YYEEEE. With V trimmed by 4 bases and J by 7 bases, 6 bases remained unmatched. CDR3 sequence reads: CASSRGQGRNEQFF. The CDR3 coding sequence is TGTGCCAGCAGCCGGGGACAGGGTAGGAATGAGCAGTTCTTC. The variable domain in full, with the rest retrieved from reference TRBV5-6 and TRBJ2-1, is DAGVTQSPTHLIKTRGQQVTLRCSPKSGHDTVSWYQQALGQGPQFIFQYYEEEERQRGNFPDRFSGHQFPNYSSELNVNALLLGDSALYLCASSRGQGRNEQFFGPGTRLTVL.

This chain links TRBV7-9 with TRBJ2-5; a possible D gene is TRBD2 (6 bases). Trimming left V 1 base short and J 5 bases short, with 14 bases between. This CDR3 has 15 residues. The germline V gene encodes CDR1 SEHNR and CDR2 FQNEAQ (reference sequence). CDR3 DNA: TGTGCCAGCAGCTTAGGGCAGAGGGGAGGTGAGACCCAGTACTTC. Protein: CASSLGQRGGETQYF.

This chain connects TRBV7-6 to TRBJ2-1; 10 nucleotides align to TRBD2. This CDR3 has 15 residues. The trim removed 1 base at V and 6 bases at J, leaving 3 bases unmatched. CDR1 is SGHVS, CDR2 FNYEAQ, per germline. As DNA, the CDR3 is TGTGCCAGCAGCTTAGTGGCTAGCGGGGGCAATGAGCAGTTCTTC. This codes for CASSLVASGGNEQFF.

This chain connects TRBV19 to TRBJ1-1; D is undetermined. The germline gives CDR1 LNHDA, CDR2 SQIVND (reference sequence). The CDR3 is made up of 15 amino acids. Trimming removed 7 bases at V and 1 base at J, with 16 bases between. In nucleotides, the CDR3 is TGTGCCAGTATTTCCACATCTACAGCGAACACTGAAGCTTTCTTT. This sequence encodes CASISTSTANTEAFF.

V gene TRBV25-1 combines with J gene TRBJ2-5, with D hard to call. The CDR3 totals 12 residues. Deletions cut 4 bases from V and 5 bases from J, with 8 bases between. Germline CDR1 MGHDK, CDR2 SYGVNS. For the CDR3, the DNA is TGTGCCAGCAGTGCCCCTAGGGAGACCCAGTACTTC. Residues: CASSAPRETQYF.

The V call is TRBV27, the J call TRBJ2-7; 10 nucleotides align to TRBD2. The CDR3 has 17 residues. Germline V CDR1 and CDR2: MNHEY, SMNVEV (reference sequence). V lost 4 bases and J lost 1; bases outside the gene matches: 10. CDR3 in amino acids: CASSSDSGGSGSYEQYF. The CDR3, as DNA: TGTGCCAGCAGTTCAGATAGCGGGGGGTCGGGGTCCTACGAGCAGTACTTC.

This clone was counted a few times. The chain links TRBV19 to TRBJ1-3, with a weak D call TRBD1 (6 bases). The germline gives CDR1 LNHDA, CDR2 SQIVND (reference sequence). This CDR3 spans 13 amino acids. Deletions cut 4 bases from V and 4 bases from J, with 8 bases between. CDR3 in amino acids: CASSNGQGNTIYF. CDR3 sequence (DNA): TGTGCCAGTAGTAATGGACAGGGAAACACCATATATTTT.

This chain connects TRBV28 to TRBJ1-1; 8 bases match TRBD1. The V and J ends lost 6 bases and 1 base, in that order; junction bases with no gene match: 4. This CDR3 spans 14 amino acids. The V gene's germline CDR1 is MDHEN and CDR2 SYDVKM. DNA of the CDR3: TGTGCCAGCAGCCCTGGGACAGGGAACACTGAAGCTTTCTTT. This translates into CASSPGTGNTEAFF.

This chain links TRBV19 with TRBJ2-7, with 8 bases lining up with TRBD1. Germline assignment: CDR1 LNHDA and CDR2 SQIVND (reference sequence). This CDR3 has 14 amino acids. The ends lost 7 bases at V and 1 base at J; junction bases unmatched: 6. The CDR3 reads CASTPGQASYEQYF. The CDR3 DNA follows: TGTGCCAGTACCCCGGGACAGGCTTCCTACGAGCAGTACTTC.

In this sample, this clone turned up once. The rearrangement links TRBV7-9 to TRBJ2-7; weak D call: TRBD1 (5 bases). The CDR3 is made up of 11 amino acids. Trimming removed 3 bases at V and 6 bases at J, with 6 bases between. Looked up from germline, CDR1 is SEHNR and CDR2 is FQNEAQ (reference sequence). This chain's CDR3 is CASSFRGEQYF. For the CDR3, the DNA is TGTGCCAGCAGCTTTAGGGGCGAGCAGTACTTC.

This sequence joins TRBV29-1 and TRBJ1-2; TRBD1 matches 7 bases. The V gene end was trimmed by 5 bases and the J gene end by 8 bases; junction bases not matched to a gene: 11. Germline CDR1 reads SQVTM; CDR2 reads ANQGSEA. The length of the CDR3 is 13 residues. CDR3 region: CSVQGGWAEGYTF. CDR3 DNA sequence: TGCAGCGTTCAGGGGGGATGGGCTGAGGGCTACACCTTC.

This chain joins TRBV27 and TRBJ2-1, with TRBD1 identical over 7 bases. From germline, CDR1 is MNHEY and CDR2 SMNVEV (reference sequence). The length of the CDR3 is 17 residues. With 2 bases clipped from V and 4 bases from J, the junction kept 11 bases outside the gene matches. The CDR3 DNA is TGTGCCAGCAGTTTAATTTCCCGGACAGGAAAATACAATGAGCAGTTCTTC. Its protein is CASSLISRTGKYNEQFF.

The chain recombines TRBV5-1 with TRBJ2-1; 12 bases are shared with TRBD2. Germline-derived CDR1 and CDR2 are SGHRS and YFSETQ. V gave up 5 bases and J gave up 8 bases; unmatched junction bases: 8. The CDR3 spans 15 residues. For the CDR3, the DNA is TGCGCCAGCAGTCCTAGCGGGGGGGCCAGACATGAGCAGTTCTTC. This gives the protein CASSPSGGARHEQFF.

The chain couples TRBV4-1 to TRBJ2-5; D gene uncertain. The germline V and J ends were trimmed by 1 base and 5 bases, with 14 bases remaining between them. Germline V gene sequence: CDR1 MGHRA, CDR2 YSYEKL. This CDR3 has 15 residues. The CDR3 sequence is CASSQVPSAPETQYF. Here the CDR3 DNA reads TGCGCCAGCAGCCAAGTTCCTTCAGCGCCCGAGACCCAGTACTTC.